Listed below are T cell receptor beta chains from one sample, sequenced in a study of T-cell reconstitution after alpha-beta-depleted transplantation in children. MiXCR, run by TCRdb on the PCR reads, gives a single entry per CDR3 protein. This sample has around 440,000 distinct CDR3 sequences, with about 10% found just once. Sequencing was performed on PBMCs, taken before TCRalphabeta/CD19-depleted stem cell transplant. These receptors originate from a child aged 2-9 years with inherited bone marrow failure, due to receive a stem cell transplant. The CDR3 runs from the conserved cysteine through the conserved F or W. Each record gives: CDR3 DNA, CDR3 protein, V gene, D gene, clone size, J gene. The D gene is left open where the match is weak. Some rows mark clone size as missing; the rest say once, few, many or name a class of expanded clone.

CDR3nt: TGTGCCATCGGACAGGGCGATCAGCCCCAGCATTTT
CDR3aa: CAIGQGDQPQHF
v_gene: TRBV6-6
d_gene: TRBD1
abundance: few
j_gene: TRBJ1-5

CDR3nt: TGTGCCAGCAGGGGACAGCTTAATAGCAATCAGCCCCAGCATTTT
CDR3aa: CASRGQLNSNQPQHF
v_gene: TRBV12-3/TRBV12-4
d_gene: TRBD1
abundance: many
j_gene: TRBJ1-5

CDR3nt: TGTGCCAGCACCCGGGACTACACCTCTGATGAGCAGTTCTTC
CDR3aa: CASTRDYTSDEQFF
v_gene: TRBV2
d_gene: TRBD2
abundance: few
j_gene: TRBJ2-1

CDR3nt: TGCGCCAGCAGTCAACAGACTAGCGGGAGGGATGCCAATGAGCAGTTCTTC
CDR3aa: CASSQQTSGRDANEQFF
v_gene: TRBV23-1
d_gene: TRBD2
abundance: NA
j_gene: TRBJ2-1

CDR3nt: TGTGCCAGCAGTTCAGACCAACACCGGGACGGTGGTAACTATGGCTACACCTTC
CDR3aa: CASSSDQHRDGGNYGYTF
v_gene: TRBV28
d_gene: NA
abundance: many
j_gene: TRBJ1-2

CDR3nt: TGTGCCAGCAGCTTGCGGGACATGAGCTCTGGGGCCAACGTCCTGACTTTC
CDR3aa: CASSLRDMSSGANVLTF
v_gene: TRBV7-8
d_gene: NA
abundance: few
j_gene: TRBJ2-6

CDR3nt: TGTGCCAGCAGTCTCTGGCGGGACAATGAGCAGATCTTC
CDR3aa: CASSLWRDNEQIF
v_gene: TRBV12-3/TRBV12-4
d_gene: NA
abundance: NA
j_gene: TRBJ2-1

CDR3nt: TGTGCCAGCAGTTTAGCGCCGGCAGGCTATGGCTACACCTTC
CDR3aa: CASSLAPAGYGYTF
v_gene: TRBV12-3/TRBV12-4
d_gene: NA
abundance: few
j_gene: TRBJ1-2

CDR3nt: TGTGCCATCAGTGGCGGGAGTGAGACCCAGTACTTC
CDR3aa: CAISGGSETQYF
v_gene: TRBV10-3
d_gene: TRBD2
abundance: many
j_gene: TRBJ2-5

CDR3nt: TGTGCCAGCAGCTTACTGAGTCCACCCCTGCGGGCAGATACGCAGTATTTT
CDR3aa: CASSLLSPPLRADTQYF
v_gene: TRBV7-2
d_gene: NA
abundance: NA
j_gene: TRBJ2-3

CDR3nt: TGCAGTGCTAGTTCTTTCGATGAGCAGTTCTTC
CDR3aa: CSASSFDEQFF
v_gene: TRBV20-1
d_gene: NA
abundance: many
j_gene: TRBJ2-1

CDR3nt: TGTGCCAGCAGTTTTGGTTTCAGCAATCAGCCCCAGCATTTT
CDR3aa: CASSFGFSNQPQHF
v_gene: TRBV12-3/TRBV12-4
d_gene: NA
abundance: few
j_gene: TRBJ1-5

CDR3nt: TGTGCCAGCAGTCGCGCGGGAGTGTCCTACAATGAGCAGTTCTTC
CDR3aa: CASSRAGVSYNEQFF
v_gene: TRBV27
d_gene: TRBD2
abundance: many
j_gene: TRBJ2-1

CDR3nt: TGCGCCAGCGGACGAACAGGGGACTATGGCTACACCTTC
CDR3aa: CASGRTGDYGYTF
v_gene: TRBV5-1
d_gene: TRBD1
abundance: many
j_gene: TRBJ1-2

CDR3nt: TGTGCCAGCAGCTTAGCGGTAGGACTAGCCCTCGAGCAGTACTTC
CDR3aa: CASSLAVGLALEQYF
v_gene: TRBV7-8
d_gene: TRBD2
abundance: many
j_gene: TRBJ2-7

CDR3nt: TGTGCCATCAGCACTAGCGTGTCTAGCACAGATACGCAGTATTTT
CDR3aa: CAISTSVSSTDTQYF
v_gene: TRBV10-3
d_gene: TRBD2
abundance: many
j_gene: TRBJ2-3

CDR3nt: TGCAGCGTTGAACTTGGGGTCACCAACACCGGGGAGCTGTTTTTT
CDR3aa: CSVELGVTNTGELFF
v_gene: TRBV29-1
d_gene: NA
abundance: NA
j_gene: TRBJ2-2

CDR3nt: TGCGCCAGCAGCTTGGGAGCGGGAGTCCCCTACGAGCAGTACTTC
CDR3aa: CASSLGAGVPYEQYF
v_gene: TRBV5-1
d_gene: TRBD2
abundance: many
j_gene: TRBJ2-7

CDR3nt: TGTGCCAGCAGCCAAGAATACTCTCAAGAGACCCAGTACTTC
CDR3aa: CASSQEYSQETQYF
v_gene: TRBV4-2
d_gene: NA
abundance: NA
j_gene: TRBJ2-5

CDR3nt: TGTGCCAGCAGTTCCACCAGCGGGAGGCCGTTCTTC
CDR3aa: CASSSTSGRPFF
v_gene: TRBV6-6
d_gene: TRBD2
abundance: NA
j_gene: TRBJ2-1

CDR3nt: TGTGCCAGCAGTTTACGCAGGGGGCCTAGAAACACCATATATTTT
CDR3aa: CASSLRRGPRNTIYF
v_gene: TRBV27
d_gene: TRBD1
abundance: few
j_gene: TRBJ1-3

CDR3nt: TGTGCCAGCTCACCGGGCAGAGGGGATCAGCCCCAGCATTTT
CDR3aa: CASSPGRGDQPQHF
v_gene: TRBV18
d_gene: NA
abundance: NA
j_gene: TRBJ1-5

CDR3nt: TGTGCCAGCAGCTTAACGGACGGGAGCGGGGAGCTGTTTTTT
CDR3aa: CASSLTDGSGELFF
v_gene: TRBV7-9
d_gene: NA
abundance: many
j_gene: TRBJ2-2

CDR3nt: TGTGCCAGCAGGGTCTCTGGGTATGAGCAGTTCTTC
CDR3aa: CASRVSGYEQFF
v_gene: TRBV27
d_gene: NA
abundance: many
j_gene: TRBJ2-1

CDR3nt: TGCAGCGTTTGGCAAGGCGGGATCTCCTACGAGCAGTACTTC
CDR3aa: CSVWQGGISYEQYF
v_gene: TRBV29-1
d_gene: NA
abundance: NA
j_gene: TRBJ2-7

CDR3nt: TGCGCCAGCAGCCTCCAAACGGGTAGGGGGCGAAAGGGTAATTCACCCCTCCACTTT
CDR3aa: CASSLQTGRGRKGNSPLHF
v_gene: TRBV4-3
d_gene: TRBD1
abundance: many
j_gene: TRBJ1-6

CDR3nt: TGTGCCATCAGTGAGGTAGTAGCCCACCCTCCTCAGGAGACCCAGTACTTC
CDR3aa: CAISEVVAHPPQETQYF
v_gene: TRBV10-3
d_gene: NA
abundance: many
j_gene: TRBJ2-5

CDR3nt: TGTGCCAGCAGTTGGTGGGGCAGGAGCTCCTACAATGAGCAGTTCTTC
CDR3aa: CASSWWGRSSYNEQFF
v_gene: TRBV6-2/TRBV6-3
d_gene: NA
abundance: many
j_gene: TRBJ2-1

CDR3nt: TGTGCCAGCAGCTTGGCTGCACTAGCGGGAGGGTATGAGCAGTTCTTC
CDR3aa: CASSLAALAGGYEQFF
v_gene: TRBV5-4
d_gene: TRBD2
abundance: NA
j_gene: TRBJ2-1

CDR3nt: TGTGCCAGCAGCCAAACACCCCGAGGTCCCTACGAGCAGTACTTC
CDR3aa: CASSQTPRGPYEQYF
v_gene: TRBV3-1
d_gene: NA
abundance: few
j_gene: TRBJ2-7

CDR3nt: TGCAGTGCAACAGGGGAAAAGTGGGGGGAGCTGTTTTTT
CDR3aa: CSATGEKWGELFF
v_gene: TRBV20-1
d_gene: TRBD1
abundance: many
j_gene: TRBJ2-2

CDR3nt: TGTGCCAGCAGTGACGGTAGCGAAAAACTGTTTTTT
CDR3aa: CASSDGSEKLFF
v_gene: TRBV2
d_gene: NA
abundance: many
j_gene: TRBJ1-4

CDR3nt: TGCGCCAGCAGCCCAGACAAGTACTATGGCTACACCTTC
CDR3aa: CASSPDKYYGYTF
v_gene: TRBV10-1
d_gene: NA
abundance: NA
j_gene: TRBJ1-2

CDR3nt: TGTGCCAGCAGCCCTCTTCCCGGGACAGGGGGGACCGATACGCAGTATTTT
CDR3aa: CASSPLPGTGGTDTQYF
v_gene: TRBV3-1
d_gene: TRBD1
abundance: many
j_gene: TRBJ2-3

CDR3nt: TGTGCCAGCAGCTTAGCGATCGGGGTTGGAGATACGCAGTATTTT
CDR3aa: CASSLAIGVGDTQYF
v_gene: TRBV7-9
d_gene: NA
abundance: many
j_gene: TRBJ2-3

CDR3nt: TGTGCCAGCACCCCCCGGGAAGGGGCCGGGGAGCTGTTTTTT
CDR3aa: CASTPREGAGELFF
v_gene: TRBV21-1
d_gene: NA
abundance: many
j_gene: TRBJ2-2

CDR3nt: TGTGCCAGCAGTTTAATGCTAGCAGACGAGCAGTACTTC
CDR3aa: CASSLMLADEQYF
v_gene: TRBV12-3/TRBV12-4
d_gene: NA
abundance: many
j_gene: TRBJ2-7

CDR3nt: TGTGCCAGTAGTACCGGACAGGGGATGATCTACGAGCAGTACTTC
CDR3aa: CASSTGQGMIYEQYF
v_gene: TRBV19
d_gene: TRBD1
abundance: many
j_gene: TRBJ2-7

CDR3nt: TGTGCCAGCAGTTCCCGGCGGGCGGGAGGGCCTTTGCTCGAGCAGTACTTC
CDR3aa: CASSSRRAGGPLLEQYF
v_gene: TRBV28
d_gene: TRBD2
abundance: few
j_gene: TRBJ2-7

CDR3nt: TGTGCCAGCAGCCGTGTTGGCGGGAGTTACAATGAGCAGTTCTTC
CDR3aa: CASSRVGGSYNEQFF
v_gene: TRBV12-3/TRBV12-4
d_gene: TRBD2
abundance: many
j_gene: TRBJ2-1

CDR3nt: TGTGCCAGCAGCCCCCGCCTTAGGCGGTACGAGCAGTACTTC
CDR3aa: CASSPRLRRYEQYF
v_gene: TRBV27
d_gene: NA
abundance: many
j_gene: TRBJ2-7

CDR3nt: TGTGCCATCAGTGAGTCCCTAGCGGGAGGGCGGGGCAATGAGCAGTTCTTC
CDR3aa: CAISESLAGGRGNEQFF
v_gene: TRBV10-3
d_gene: TRBD2
abundance: NA
j_gene: TRBJ2-1

CDR3nt: TGTGCCAGCAGCTTTAGCGGGAGGGTTTACGAGCAGTACTTC
CDR3aa: CASSFSGRVYEQYF
v_gene: TRBV5-6
d_gene: TRBD2
abundance: NA
j_gene: TRBJ2-7

CDR3nt: TGCGCCAGCAGCCTCCCAGCGGGACAGGGGGCGCGTGGGGCCAACGTCCTGACTTTC
CDR3aa: CASSLPAGQGARGANVLTF
v_gene: TRBV5-1
d_gene: TRBD1
abundance: many
j_gene: TRBJ2-6

CDR3nt: TGCAGCGTTGTGGGGGTGGCGCCCGGGGAGCTGTTTTTT
CDR3aa: CSVVGVAPGELFF
v_gene: TRBV29-1
d_gene: NA
abundance: many
j_gene: TRBJ2-2

CDR3nt: TGTGCCAGCACGAAAAGGGACTTTTATAGCAATCAGCCCCAGCATTTT
CDR3aa: CASTKRDFYSNQPQHF
v_gene: TRBV6-2/TRBV6-3
d_gene: NA
abundance: many
j_gene: TRBJ1-5

CDR3nt: TGTGCTAGATTTTCTAGCGAGTACGAGCAGTACTTC
CDR3aa: CARFSSEYEQYF
v_gene: TRBV12-5
d_gene: NA
abundance: few
j_gene: TRBJ2-7

CDR3nt: TGCAGTGCAAGAATCTCTAGCGGGAGGGCATCATACAATGAGCAGTTCTTC
CDR3aa: CSARISSGRASYNEQFF
v_gene: TRBV20-1
d_gene: TRBD2
abundance: once
j_gene: TRBJ2-1